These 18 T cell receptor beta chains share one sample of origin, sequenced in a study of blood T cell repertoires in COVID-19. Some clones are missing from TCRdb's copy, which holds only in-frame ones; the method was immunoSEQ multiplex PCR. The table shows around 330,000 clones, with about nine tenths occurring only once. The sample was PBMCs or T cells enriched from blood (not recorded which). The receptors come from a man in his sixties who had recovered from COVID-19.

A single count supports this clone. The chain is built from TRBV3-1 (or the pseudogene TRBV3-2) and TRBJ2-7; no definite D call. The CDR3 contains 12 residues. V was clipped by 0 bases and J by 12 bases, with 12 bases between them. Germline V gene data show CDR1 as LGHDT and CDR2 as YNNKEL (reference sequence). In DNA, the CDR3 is TGTGCCAGCAGCCAAGATCTAGTGTCTTGGTACTTC. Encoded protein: CASSQDLVSWYF.

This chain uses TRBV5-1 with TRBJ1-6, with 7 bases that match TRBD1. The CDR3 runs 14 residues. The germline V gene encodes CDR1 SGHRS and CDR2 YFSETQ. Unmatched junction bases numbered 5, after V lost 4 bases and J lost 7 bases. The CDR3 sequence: CASSLGQSNSPLHF. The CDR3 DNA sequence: TGCGCCAGCAGCCTGGGACAGTCGAATTCACCCCTCCACTTT.

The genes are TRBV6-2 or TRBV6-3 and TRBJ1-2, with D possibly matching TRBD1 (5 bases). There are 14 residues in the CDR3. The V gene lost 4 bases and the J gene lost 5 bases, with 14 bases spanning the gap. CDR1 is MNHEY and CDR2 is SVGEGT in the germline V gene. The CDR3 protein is CASSSNGQGYGYTF. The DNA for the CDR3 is TGTGCCAGCAGTTCGAATGGACAAGGTTATGGCTACACCTTC.

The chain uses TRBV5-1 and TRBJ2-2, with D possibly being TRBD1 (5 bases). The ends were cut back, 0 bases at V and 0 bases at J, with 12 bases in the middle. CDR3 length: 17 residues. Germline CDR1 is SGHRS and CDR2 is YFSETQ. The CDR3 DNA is TGCGCCAGCAGCTTGGGATTCAGGGAACCGAACACCGGGGAGCTGTTTTTT. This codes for CASSLGFREPNTGELFF.

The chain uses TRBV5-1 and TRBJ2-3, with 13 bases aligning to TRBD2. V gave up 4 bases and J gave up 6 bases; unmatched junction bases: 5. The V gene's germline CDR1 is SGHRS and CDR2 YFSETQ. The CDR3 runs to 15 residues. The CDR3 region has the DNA TGCGCCAGCAGCCAAGGACTAGCGGGAGCGGATACGCAGTATTTT. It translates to CASSQGLAGADTQYF.

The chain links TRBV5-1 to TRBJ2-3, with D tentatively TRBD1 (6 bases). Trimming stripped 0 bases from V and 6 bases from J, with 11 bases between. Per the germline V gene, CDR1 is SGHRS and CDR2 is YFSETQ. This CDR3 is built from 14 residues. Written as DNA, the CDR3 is TGCGCCAGCAGCTTGGATGGAACAGGGGATACGCAGTATTTT. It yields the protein CASSLDGTGDTQYF.

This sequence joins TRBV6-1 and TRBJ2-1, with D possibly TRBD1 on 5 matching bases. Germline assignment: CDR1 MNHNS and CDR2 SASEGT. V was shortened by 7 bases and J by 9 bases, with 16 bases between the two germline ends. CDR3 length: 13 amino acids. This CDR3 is CASNQGLVGEQFF. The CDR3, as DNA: TGTGCCAGCAATCAGGGCCTCGTGGGTGAGCAGTTCTTC.

The CDR3 protein is CASSLGEVVTDTQYF. The CDR3 DNA reads TGCGCCAGCAGCTTGGGGGAGGTAGTAACAGATACGCAGTATTTT. The gene calls are TRBV5-1 and TRBJ2-3; possibly TRBD2 for D (6 bases). The V and J ends lost 0 bases and 3 bases respectively, with 11 bases between them. The CDR3 consists of 15 residues. In germline, CDR1 is SGHRS, CDR2 YFSETQ.

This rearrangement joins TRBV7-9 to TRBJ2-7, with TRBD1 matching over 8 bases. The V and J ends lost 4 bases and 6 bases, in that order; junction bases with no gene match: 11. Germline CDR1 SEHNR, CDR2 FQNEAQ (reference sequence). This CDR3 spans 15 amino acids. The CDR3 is CASSSLSTGASEQYF. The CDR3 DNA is TGTGCCAGCAGCTCGCTCTCGACAGGGGCGAGCGAGCAGTACTTC.

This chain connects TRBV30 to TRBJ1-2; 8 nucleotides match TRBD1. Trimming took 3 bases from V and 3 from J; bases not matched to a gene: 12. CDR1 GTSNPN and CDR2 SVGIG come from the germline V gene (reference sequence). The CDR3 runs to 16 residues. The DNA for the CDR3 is TGTGCCTGGAGGGGCAGGGGGCCGACTCCCTACTATGGCTACACCTTC. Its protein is CAWRGRGPTPYYGYTF.

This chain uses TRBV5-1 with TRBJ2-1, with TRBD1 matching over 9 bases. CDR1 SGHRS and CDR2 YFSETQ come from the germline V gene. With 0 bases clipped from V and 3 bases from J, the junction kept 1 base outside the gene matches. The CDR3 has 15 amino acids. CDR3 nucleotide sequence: TGCGCCAGCAGCTTGGGGGACAGGGACTACAATGAGCAGTTCTTC. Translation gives CASSLGDRDYNEQFF.

In DNA, the CDR3 is TGTGCCAGCAGCTTAGACCTTCCGGGACAGGGTGCAAACGAGCAGTACTTC. This translates into CASSLDLPGQGANEQYF. The chain combines TRBV11-2 with TRBJ2-7; 9 nucleotides match TRBD1. Germline values: CDR1 SGHAT, CDR2 FQNNGV. J was trimmed by 5 bases and V by 0 bases; bases with no gene match: 11. The CDR3 is made up of 17 amino acids.

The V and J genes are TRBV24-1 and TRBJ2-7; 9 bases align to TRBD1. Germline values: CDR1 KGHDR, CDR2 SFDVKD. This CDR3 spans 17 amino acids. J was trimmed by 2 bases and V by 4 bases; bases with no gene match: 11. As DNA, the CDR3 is TGTGCCACCAGTGACCCGAAACCGGGACAGGGACCCTACGAGCAGTACTTC. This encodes CATSDPKPGQGPYEQYF.

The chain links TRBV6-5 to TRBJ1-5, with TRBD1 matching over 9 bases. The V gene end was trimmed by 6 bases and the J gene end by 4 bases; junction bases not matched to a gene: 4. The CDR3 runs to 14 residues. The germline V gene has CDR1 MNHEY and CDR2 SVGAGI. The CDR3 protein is CASRAGTGNQPQHF. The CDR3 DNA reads TGTGCCAGCAGGGCCGGGACAGGGAATCAGCCCCAGCATTTT.

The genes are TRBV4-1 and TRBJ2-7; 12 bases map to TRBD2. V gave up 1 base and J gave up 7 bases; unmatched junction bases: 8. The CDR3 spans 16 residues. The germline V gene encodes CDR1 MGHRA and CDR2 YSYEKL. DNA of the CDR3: TGCGCCAGCAGCCAAGTAGATTTGGGACTAGCGGGTGAGCAGTACTTC. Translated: CASSQVDLGLAGEQYF.

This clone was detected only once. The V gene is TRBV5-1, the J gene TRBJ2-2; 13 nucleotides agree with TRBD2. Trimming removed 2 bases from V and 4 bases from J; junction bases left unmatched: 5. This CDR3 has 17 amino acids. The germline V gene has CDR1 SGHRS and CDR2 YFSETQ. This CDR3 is CASSLGLAGVGTGELFF. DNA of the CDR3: TGCGCCAGCAGCTTAGGACTAGCGGGAGTAGGCACCGGGGAGCTGTTTTTT.

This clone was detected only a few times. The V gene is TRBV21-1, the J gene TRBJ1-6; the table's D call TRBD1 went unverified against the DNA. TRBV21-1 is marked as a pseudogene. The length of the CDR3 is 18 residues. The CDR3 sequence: CASSKVKDRGLRKSPLHF. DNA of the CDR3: TGTGCCAGCAGCAAAGTTAAGGACAGGGGGCTTCGAAAGTCACCCCTCCACTTT.

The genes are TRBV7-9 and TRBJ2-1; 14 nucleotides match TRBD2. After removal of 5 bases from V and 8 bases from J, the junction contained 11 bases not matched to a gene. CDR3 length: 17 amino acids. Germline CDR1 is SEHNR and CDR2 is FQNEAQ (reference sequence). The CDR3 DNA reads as TGTGCCAGCAGCCCGAGACTAGCGGGAGGGCCTTCGGATGAGCAGTTCTTC. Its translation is CASSPRLAGGPSDEQFF.